Many counts were recorded for the clone carrying this TCR beta chain. Its specificity is not known. One end of the junction fails to match germline, which may point to a read error. The sample comes from a study of read filtering for tumor transcriptome and immune sequencing. Points from the study as a whole: Without single-read clonotypes, shared clonotype proportions correlated more between IR-seq and RNA-seq.

This library used around 0.4 ug RNA and molecular barcoded adaptors spanning alpha/delta and beta/gamma chains. TCRdb processed the reads anew with MiXCR; each CDR3 protein has one entry. The sample shows tens of thousands of distinct CDR3 sequences, roughly 21% of them seen only once. CDR3 length: 15 residues. In germline, CDR1 is SGHTA, CDR2 FQGNSA. The origin of this receptor is a donor at least 40 years old with multiple myeloma. V usage is TRBV7-2 and J usage is TRBJ2-1; D is perhaps TRBD2 (7 bases). Input material: a population of CD138-negative cells sorted from bone marrow. The CDR3 nucleotides are TGTGCCAGCAGCTTAGGGGGGGGGCCTTACAATGAGCAGTCCTTC. This codes for CASSLGGGPYNEQSF.